This T cell receptor beta chain was recovered during a study of post-analysis software for immune sequencing data. The study, taken as a whole, reports: TRBV segments more frequent in patients than in controls numbered roughly 5 and included TRBV5-6, TRBV5-1 and TRBV20-1.

This clonotype was picked up a small number of times. The antigen remains unidentified. V was pared by 5 bases and J by 5 bases, with 10 bases between. The CDR3 length is 14 residues. Unique molecular identifiers featured in each of the TCR beta cDNA libraries. Via MiXCR, TCRdb re-called the PCR reads, giving one row per CDR3 protein. This table holds 750,000 to 950,000 distinct CDR3 sequences, roughly 50% found once. The sequenced sample was blood. This receptor was taken from a girl under 18 with multiple sclerosis. The chain couples TRBV12-3 or TRBV12-4 to TRBJ1-6; no clear D. The CDR3 DNA follows: TGTGCCAGCAGTGATCCCTGGGATAATTCACCCCTCCACTTT. It specifies CASSDPWDNSPLHF.